The next 24 T cell receptor beta chains were all read from a single sample in a study of metastatic and nonmetastatic thyroid tumors. TCRdb re-called the PCR reads via MiXCR. Of 72,000 or so clones listed, less than 20% were seen once; the top ten hold roughly 13%. Thyroid surgery took place with no prior treatment in any patient. Sequenced: blood. The source of these receptors is a female donor with papillary thyroid cancer or a benign thyroid nodule (not recorded which). Some clones in this sample may be carry-over from other donors' samples.

This clone was observed at least ten times. The chain carries TRBV28 and TRBJ1-3, with D unclear. CDR3 size: 16 residues. Looked up from germline, CDR1 is MDHEN and CDR2 is SYDVKM. Trimming shortened V by 2 bases and J by 0 bases, and 11 bases separated the two germline ends. In DNA form, the CDR3 reads TGTGCCAGCAGTTTAGTCGCAGGTAGCTCTGGAAACACCATATATTTT. Its protein is CASSLVAGSSGNTIYF.

This clone was seen ten or more times. The V and J genes are TRBV3-1 and TRBJ2-3; D might be TRBD2 (5 bases). Germline loops: CDR1 LGHDT, CDR2 YNNKEL (reference sequence). This CDR3 contains 13 residues. Trimming cost V 4 bases and J 0 bases, with 5 bases left between them. CDR3 region: CASSRGSTDTQYF. CDR3 sequence (DNA): TGTGCCAGCAGCCGCGGGAGCACAGATACGCAGTATTTT.

This clone was seen ten or more times. This chain uses TRBV7-2 with TRBJ2-1; TRBD1 aligns across 9 bases. The CDR3 length is 16 residues. CDR1 is SGHTA and CDR2 is FQGNSA in the germline V gene. V lost 5 bases and J lost 7; bases outside the gene matches: 12. DNA of the CDR3: TGTGCCAGCAGCCTAAAAGGACAGGGGAGGGGAAATGAGCAGTTCTTC. Amino acids: CASSLKGQGRGNEQFF.

The rearrangement uses TRBV11-1 and TRBJ1-1; 7 nucleotides agree with TRBD1. Germline assignment: CDR1 SGHAT and CDR2 FQDESV (reference sequence). CDR3 length: 16 residues. V was clipped by 5 bases and J by 1 base; unmatched bases: 10. CDR3 sequence reads: CASSVPSGTANTEAFF. The CDR3 DNA follows: TGTGCCAGCAGCGTGCCATCCGGGACAGCGAACACTGAAGCTTTCTTT.

The V and J genes are TRBV11-2 and TRBJ1-1, with 8 bases lining up with TRBD1. The CDR3 totals 14 residues. V shed 5 bases and J 5 bases; nucleotides not matched to a gene: 7. Germline V CDR1 and CDR2: SGHAT, FQNNGV. The DNA of the CDR3 is TGTGCCAGCAGCACAACAGGGGGTGGGACTGAAGCTTTCTTT. This sequence encodes CASSTTGGGTEAFF.

V gene TRBV5-1 combines with J gene TRBJ2-1; tentatively, D is TRBD1 or TRBD2 (6 bases each). CDR3 length: 13 amino acids. Germline CDR1 is SGHRS and CDR2 is YFSETQ. V was pared by 5 bases and J by 6 bases, with 12 bases between. The CDR3 spells CASRWGAGNEQFF. In DNA form, the CDR3 reads TGCGCCAGCAGGTGGGGGGCGGGCAATGAGCAGTTCTTC.

This clone was counted at least ten times. The chain carries TRBV4-1 and TRBJ2-7; tentatively, D is TRBD1 (6 bases). Germline CDR1 and CDR2: MGHRA and YSYEKL. The CDR3 is 15 residues long. Trimming cost V 3 bases and J 1 base, with 13 bases left between them. The CDR3 reads CASSHTGTPSYEQYF. Here the CDR3 DNA reads TGCGCCAGCAGCCACACCGGGACACCTTCCTACGAGCAGTACTTC.

The chain carries TRBV12-3 or TRBV12-4 and TRBJ2-1; TRBD1 matches at 7 bases. The CDR3 spans 15 residues. After removal of 7 bases from V and 3 bases from J, the junction contained 9 bases not matched to a gene. The CDR3 nucleotides are TGTGCCAGCACTTCCGGGACAGTGGACTACAATGAGCAGTTCTTC. Its protein is CASTSGTVDYNEQFF.

In this sample, this clone turned up many times. The chain recombines TRBV10-1 with TRBJ1-2, with TRBD1 matching 8 bases. The CDR3 runs 18 residues. Germline CDR1 WNHNN, CDR2 SYGVQD (reference sequence). Losses at the gene ends were 4 bases for V and 0 bases for J; bases not matched to a gene: 13. The CDR3 loop is CASSVLVSRQGTNYGYTF. The CDR3 DNA is TGCGCCAGCAGTGTATTAGTTTCCAGACAGGGGACTAACTATGGCTACACCTTC.

Only a few counts were recorded for this clone. The chain employs TRBV19 and TRBJ1-4; D is uncertain. Between the trimmed V and J ends, which lost 5 bases and 6 bases, there was a span of 10 bases. Germline values: CDR1 LNHDA, CDR2 SQIVND (reference sequence). This CDR3 has 13 amino acids. CDR3 residues: CASSDGNYEKLFF. DNA for the CDR3: TGTGCCAGTAGTGATGGGAACTATGAAAAACTGTTTTTT.

The CDR3 here is CASSSGALNGNQPQHF. The CDR3 nucleotides are TGCGCCAGCAGCTCAGGGGCCCTAAACGGCAATCAGCCCCAGCATTTT. The chain recombines TRBV5-1 with TRBJ1-5; perhaps TRBD1 as D (6 bases). The CDR3 extends over 16 amino acids. V was trimmed by 3 bases and J by 2 bases, leaving 15 bases between them. The germline CDR1 and CDR2 sequences are SGHRS and YFSETQ. Together with reference TRBV5-1 and TRBJ1-5, the CDR3 gives the full variable domain: KAGVTQTPRYLIKTRGQQVTLSCSPISGHRSVSWYQQTPGQGLQFLFEYFSETQRNKGNFPGRFSGRQFSNSRSEMNVSTLELGDSALYLCASSSGALNGNQPQHFGDGTRLSIL.

This clone has only one observation. The V and J genes are TRBV20-1 and TRBJ1-2; TRBD1 matches 9 bases. V gave up 1 base and J gave up 4 bases; unmatched junction bases: 7. This CDR3 contains 15 residues. Germline V gene data show CDR1 as DFQATT and CDR2 as SNEGSKA (reference sequence). CDR3 sequence (DNA): TGCAGTGCTAGAGTCGGGGGACAGGGAATCTATGGCTACACCTTC. Translating gives CSARVGGQGIYGYTF.

The CDR3 loop is CASRKQDRTGVEQFF. The CDR3 DNA reads TGTGCCAGTAGAAAGCAAGATCGAACGGGAGTGGAGCAGTTCTTC. The chain has TRBV19 and TRBJ2-1; tentative D call: TRBD2 (6 bases). Trimming took off 6 bases at V and 10 bases at J, with 22 bases between the two ends. Germline values: CDR1 LNHDA, CDR2 SQIVND (reference sequence). This CDR3 has 15 residues. The whole variable domain, remainder taken from reference TRBV19 and TRBJ2-1, is DGGITQSPKYLFRKEGQNVTLSCEQNLNHDAMYWYRQDPGQGLRLIYYSQIVNDFQKGDIAEGYSVSREKKESFPLTVTSAQKNPTAFYLCASRKQDRTGVEQFFGPGTRLTVL.

This clone was recorded at least ten times. Other nucleotide sequences from this sample produce the same CDR3. The V gene is TRBV29-1, the J gene TRBJ2-3; the D gene is possibly TRBD1 (6 bases). The V gene lost 6 bases and the J gene lost 3 bases, with 16 bases spanning the gap. CDR1 is SQVTM and CDR2 is ANQGSEA in the germline V gene. The CDR3 is 14 amino acids. The CDR3 loop reads CSVAQSGQTDTQYF. The DNA of the CDR3 is TGCAGCGTCGCCCAGTCCGGACAGACAGATACGCAGTATTTT.

This clone was seen only a few times. A read error may be the cause here, since a much bigger clone is one base away. The chain carries TRBV19 and TRBJ2-1; no definite D call. Germline V gene sequence: CDR1 LNHDA, CDR2 SQIVND (reference sequence). The CDR3 is made up of 14 amino acids. The CDR3 nucleotides read TGTGCCAGTATTATAGCCCGGTCCTACAATGAGCAGTTCTTC. It yields the protein CASIIARSYNEQFF.

This clone was observed a few times. The rearrangement uses TRBV6-1 and TRBJ1-5; D perhaps matches TRBD1 (5 bases). The CDR3 loop spans 12 amino acids. V lost 8 bases and J lost 6, with 11 bases in between. The germline V gene encodes CDR1 MNHNS and CDR2 SASEGT. The CDR3 nucleotides read TGTGCCAGCGGGGGTTTCGGTCAGCCCCAGCATTTT. Translated: CASGGFGQPQHF.

V usage is TRBV27 and J usage is TRBJ1-1; possibly TRBD1 for D (6 bases). Trimming removed 6 bases from V and 1 base from J, with 21 bases in between. Germline CDR1 reads MNHEY; CDR2 reads SMNVEV (reference sequence). CDR3 length: 17 amino acids. CDR3 sequence: CASRRTSGALTNTEAFF. The DNA for the CDR3 is TGTGCCAGCAGGAGAACTTCGGGGGCATTGACGAACACTGAAGCTTTCTTT.

This clone was counted ten times or more. Additional DNA sequences in this sample encode the identical CDR3. CDR3 in amino acids: CASSEQGYEQYF. The CDR3 DNA is TGTGCCAGCAGTGAACAGGGTTACGAGCAGTACTTC. The gene calls are TRBV6-1 and TRBJ2-7, with D perhaps TRBD1 (5 bases). The CDR3 extends over 12 amino acids. Trimming removed 2 bases at V and 4 bases at J, with 6 bases between. Germline assignment: CDR1 MNHNS and CDR2 SASEGT.

Many counts were recorded for this clone. The V and J genes are TRBV6-2 or TRBV6-3 and TRBJ2-5; D is uncertain. Looked up from germline, CDR1 is MNHEY and CDR2 is SVGEGT. Trimming removed 0 bases from V and 2 bases from J, with 13 bases in between. CDR3 length: 16 residues. CDR3 nucleotides: TGTGCCAGCAGTTACTCGGGCGGAGATAGACAAGAGACCCAGTACTTC. It yields the protein CASSYSGGDRQETQYF.

The sample holds many counts of this clone. The V and J genes are TRBV10-1 and TRBJ2-1; TRBD1 matches at 10 bases. CDR1 is WNHNN and CDR2 is SYGVQD in the germline V gene (reference sequence). CDR3 length equals 16 residues. V lost 5 bases to trimming and J lost 5 bases; unmatched junction nucleotides: 9. CDR3 sequence reads: CASSISGTGVHNEQFF. CDR3 sequence (DNA): TGCGCCAGCAGTATCTCCGGGACAGGGGTCCACAATGAGCAGTTCTTC.

In its sample, this clone was seen many times. V gene TRBV6-5 combines with J gene TRBJ2-3; D not resolved. Looked up from germline, CDR1 is MNHEY and CDR2 is SVGAGI. The CDR3 contains 15 residues. Trimming removed 2 bases at V and 0 bases at J, with 9 bases between. The CDR3 here is CASSYPPASTDTQYF. In DNA form, the CDR3 reads TGTGCCAGCAGTTACCCCCCGGCTAGCACAGATACGCAGTATTTT.

This clone was seen at least ten times. The V and J genes are TRBV24-1 and TRBJ2-7, with TRBD1 identical over 7 bases. CDR3 length equals 15 residues. The J segment lost 5 bases and the V segment lost 3 bases, leaving 9 bases of the junction unmatched. Germline CDR1 and CDR2: KGHDR and SFDVKD. In DNA, the CDR3 is TGTGCCACCAGTGATGGGGCGGACAGGTCTCACGAGCAGTACTTC. Translation: CATSDGADRSHEQYF.

This clone appeared a few times. This rearrangement joins TRBV5-1 to TRBJ2-6; D might be TRBD1 (7 bases). From germline, CDR1 is SGHRS and CDR2 YFSETQ. The V end was cut by 5 bases, the J end by 0 bases, with 12 bases between. This CDR3 spans 16 amino acids. CDR3 coding DNA: TGCGCCAGCAGGGAGGGGGCGTCCTCTGGGGCCAACGTCCTGACTTTC. Amino acid sequence: CASREGASSGANVLTF.

This clone appeared many times. CDR3 in DNA: TGTGCCAGCAGTCGGAAGGGGGGGATGGCGAGGGGCTACACCTTC. Its protein is CASSRKGGMARGYTF. The J gene is TRBJ1-2, the V gene TRBV5-4, with D perhaps matching TRBD1 (6 bases). V was clipped by 5 bases and J by 8 bases, with 22 bases between them. CDR1 and CDR2 (germline): SGHNT, YYREEE (reference sequence). CDR3 size: 15 residues.